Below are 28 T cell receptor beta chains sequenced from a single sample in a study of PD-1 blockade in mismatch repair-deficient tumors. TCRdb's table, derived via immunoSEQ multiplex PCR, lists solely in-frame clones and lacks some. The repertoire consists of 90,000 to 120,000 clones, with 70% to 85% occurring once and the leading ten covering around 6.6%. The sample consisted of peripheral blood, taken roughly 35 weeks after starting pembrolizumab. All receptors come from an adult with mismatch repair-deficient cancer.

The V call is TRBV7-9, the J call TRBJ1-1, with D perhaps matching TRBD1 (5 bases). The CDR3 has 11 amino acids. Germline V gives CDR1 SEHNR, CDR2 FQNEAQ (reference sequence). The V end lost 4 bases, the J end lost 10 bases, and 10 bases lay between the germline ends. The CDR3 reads CASSSGLGAFF. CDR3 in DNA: TGTGCCAGCAGCTCAGGGCTGGGAGCTTTCTTT.

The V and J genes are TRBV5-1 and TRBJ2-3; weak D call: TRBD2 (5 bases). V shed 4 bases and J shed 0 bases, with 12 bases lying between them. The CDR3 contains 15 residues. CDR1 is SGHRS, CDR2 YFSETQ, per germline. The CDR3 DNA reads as TGCGCCAGCAGCCGTAGCGATCCTAGCACAGATACGCAGTATTTT. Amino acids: CASSRSDPSTDTQYF.

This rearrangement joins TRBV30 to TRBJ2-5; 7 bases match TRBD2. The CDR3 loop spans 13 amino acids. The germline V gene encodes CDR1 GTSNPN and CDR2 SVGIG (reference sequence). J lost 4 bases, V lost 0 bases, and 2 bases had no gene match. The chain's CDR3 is CAWSVIAGETQYF. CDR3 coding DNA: TGTGCCTGGAGTGTAATAGCGGGAGAGACCCAGTACTTC.

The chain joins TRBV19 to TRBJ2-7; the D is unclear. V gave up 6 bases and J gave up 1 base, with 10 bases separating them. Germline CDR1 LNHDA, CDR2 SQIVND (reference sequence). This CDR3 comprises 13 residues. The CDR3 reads CASSVGISYEQYF. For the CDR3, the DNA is TGTGCCAGTAGCGTTGGTATTTCCTACGAGCAGTACTTC.

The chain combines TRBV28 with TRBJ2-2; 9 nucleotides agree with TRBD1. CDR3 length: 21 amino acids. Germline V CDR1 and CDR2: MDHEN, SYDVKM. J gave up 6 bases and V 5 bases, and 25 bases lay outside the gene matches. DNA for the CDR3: TGTGCCAGCAGTGATAAGAGGTGGGGACAGGGTAGGGTCGGAGGTCCCGGGGAGCTGTTTTTT. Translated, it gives CASSDKRWGQGRVGGPGELFF.

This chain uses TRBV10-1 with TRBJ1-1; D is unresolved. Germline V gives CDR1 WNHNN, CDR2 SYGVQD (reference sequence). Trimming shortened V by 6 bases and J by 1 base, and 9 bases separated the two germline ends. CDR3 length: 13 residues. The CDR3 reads CASSRTANTEAFF. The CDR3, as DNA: TGCGCCAGCAGCCGGACGGCGAACACTGAAGCTTTCTTT.

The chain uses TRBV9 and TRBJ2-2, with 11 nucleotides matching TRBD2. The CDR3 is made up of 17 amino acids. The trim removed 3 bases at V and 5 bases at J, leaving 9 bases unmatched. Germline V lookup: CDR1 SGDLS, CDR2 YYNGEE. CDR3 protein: CASSASTSGRRTGELFF. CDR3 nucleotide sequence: TGTGCCAGCAGCGCCTCCACTAGCGGGAGAAGGACCGGGGAGCTGTTTTTT.

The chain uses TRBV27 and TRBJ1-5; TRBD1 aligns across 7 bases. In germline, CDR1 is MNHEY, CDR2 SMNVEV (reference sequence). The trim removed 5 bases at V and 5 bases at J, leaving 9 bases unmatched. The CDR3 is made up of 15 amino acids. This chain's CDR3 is CASSPQDRDYQPQHF. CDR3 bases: TGTGCCAGCAGTCCGCAAGACAGGGACTATCAGCCCCAGCATTTT.

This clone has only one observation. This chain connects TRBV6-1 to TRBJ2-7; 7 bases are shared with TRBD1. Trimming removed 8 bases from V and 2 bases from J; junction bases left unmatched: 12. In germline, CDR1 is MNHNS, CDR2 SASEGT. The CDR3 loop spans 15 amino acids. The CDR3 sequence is CASGYKQGRPYEQYF. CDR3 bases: TGTGCCAGCGGATATAAACAGGGGCGACCCTACGAGCAGTACTTC.

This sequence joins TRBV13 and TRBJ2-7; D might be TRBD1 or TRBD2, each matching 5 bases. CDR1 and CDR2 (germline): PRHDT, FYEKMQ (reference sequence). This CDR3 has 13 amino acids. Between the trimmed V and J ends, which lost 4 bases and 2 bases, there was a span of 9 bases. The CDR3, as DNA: TGTGCCAGCAGCTGGGGGAAAACCTACGAGCAGTACTTC. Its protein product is CASSWGKTYEQYF.

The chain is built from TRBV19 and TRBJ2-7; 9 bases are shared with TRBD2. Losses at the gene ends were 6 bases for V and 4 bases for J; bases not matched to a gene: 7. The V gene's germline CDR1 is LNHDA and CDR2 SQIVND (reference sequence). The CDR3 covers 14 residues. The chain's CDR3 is CASSAGTSSYEQYF. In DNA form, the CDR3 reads TGTGCCAGTAGCGCCGGGACTAGCAGTTACGAGCAGTACTTC.

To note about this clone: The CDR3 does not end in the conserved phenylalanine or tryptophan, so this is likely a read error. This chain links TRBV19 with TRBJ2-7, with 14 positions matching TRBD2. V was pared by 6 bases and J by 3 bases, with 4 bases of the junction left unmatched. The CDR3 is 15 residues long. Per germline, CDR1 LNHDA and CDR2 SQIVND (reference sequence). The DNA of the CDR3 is TGTGCCAGTAGACTGGGGACTAGCGGGAGCTACGAGCAGTACCTC. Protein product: CASRLGTSGSYEQYL.

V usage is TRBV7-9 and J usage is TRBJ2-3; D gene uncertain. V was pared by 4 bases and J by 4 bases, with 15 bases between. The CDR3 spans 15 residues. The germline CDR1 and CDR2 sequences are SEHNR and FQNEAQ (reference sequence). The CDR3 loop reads CASSSDTWFADTQYF. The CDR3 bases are TGTGCCAGCAGCTCCGATACCTGGTTCGCAGATACGCAGTATTTT.

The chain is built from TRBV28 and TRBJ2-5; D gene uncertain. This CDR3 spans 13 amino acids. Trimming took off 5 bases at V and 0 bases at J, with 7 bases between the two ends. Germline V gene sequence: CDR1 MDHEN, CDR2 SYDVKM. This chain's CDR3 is CASSPHHQETQYF. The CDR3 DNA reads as TGTGCCAGCAGTCCGCACCACCAAGAGACCCAGTACTTC.

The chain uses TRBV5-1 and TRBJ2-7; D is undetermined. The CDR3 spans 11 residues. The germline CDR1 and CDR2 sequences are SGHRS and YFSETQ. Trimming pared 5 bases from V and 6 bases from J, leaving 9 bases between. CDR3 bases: TGCGCCAGCAGTAACTACGGCGAGCAGTACTTC. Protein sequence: CASSNYGEQYF.

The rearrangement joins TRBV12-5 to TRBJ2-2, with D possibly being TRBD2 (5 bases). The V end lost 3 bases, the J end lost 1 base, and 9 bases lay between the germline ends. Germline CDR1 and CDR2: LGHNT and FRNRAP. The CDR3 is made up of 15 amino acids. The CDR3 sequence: CASGFEGKNTGELFF. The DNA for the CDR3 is TGTGCTAGTGGTTTTGAGGGCAAGAACACCGGGGAGCTGTTTTTT.

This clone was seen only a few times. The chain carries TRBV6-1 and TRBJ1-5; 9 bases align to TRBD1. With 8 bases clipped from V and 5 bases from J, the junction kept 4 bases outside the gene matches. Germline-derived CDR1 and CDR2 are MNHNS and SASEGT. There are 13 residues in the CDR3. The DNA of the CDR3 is TGTGCCAGCGGGACAGGGATCGATCAGCCCCAGCATTTT. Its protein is CASGTGIDQPQHF.

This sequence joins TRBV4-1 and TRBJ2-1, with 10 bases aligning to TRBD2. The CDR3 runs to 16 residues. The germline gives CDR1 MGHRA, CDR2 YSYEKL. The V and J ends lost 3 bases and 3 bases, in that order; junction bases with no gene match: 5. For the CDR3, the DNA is TGCGCCAGCAGCCAGTTAGCGGGAGGAGTCTACAATGAGCAGTTCTTC. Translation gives CASSQLAGGVYNEQFF.

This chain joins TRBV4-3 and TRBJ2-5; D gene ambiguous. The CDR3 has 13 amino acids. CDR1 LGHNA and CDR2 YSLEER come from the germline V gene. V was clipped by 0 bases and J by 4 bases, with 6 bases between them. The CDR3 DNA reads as TGCGCCAGCAGCCAAGAAGCCGCAGAGACCCAGTACTTC. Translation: CASSQEAAETQYF.

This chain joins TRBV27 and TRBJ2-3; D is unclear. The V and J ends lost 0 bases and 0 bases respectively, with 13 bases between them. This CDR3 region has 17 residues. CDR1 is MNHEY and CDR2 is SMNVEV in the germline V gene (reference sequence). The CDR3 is CASSLSRDLASTDTQYF. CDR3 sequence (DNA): TGTGCCAGCAGTTTATCCCGTGATCTGGCTAGCACAGATACGCAGTATTTT.

This chain's CDR3 is CASSGPDGYEQYF. The DNA of the CDR3 is TGTGCCAGCAGCGGCCCGGACGGGTACGAGCAGTACTTC. This rearrangement joins TRBV9 to TRBJ2-7; no reliable D call. There are 13 residues in the CDR3. Per the germline V gene, CDR1 is SGDLS and CDR2 is YYNGEE. Between the trimmed V and J ends, which lost 3 bases and 4 bases, there was a span of 11 bases.

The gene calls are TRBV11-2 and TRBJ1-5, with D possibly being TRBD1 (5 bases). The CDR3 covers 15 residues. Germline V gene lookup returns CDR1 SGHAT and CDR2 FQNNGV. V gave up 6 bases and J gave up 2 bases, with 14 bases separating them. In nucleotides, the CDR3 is TGTGCCAGCAGAGACCGGGGACCCCGCAATCAGCCCCAGCATTTT. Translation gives CASRDRGPRNQPQHF.

The CDR3, as DNA: TGTGCCAGTAGCAACGACAGGGTCGGGACCGGGGAGCTGTTTTTT. As protein: CASSNDRVGTGELFF. The rearrangement joins TRBV19 to TRBJ2-2; 7 nucleotides align to TRBD1. V trimming: 6 bases; J trimming: 5 bases; junction bases outside the gene matches: 9. This CDR3 is built from 15 residues. The germline V gene has CDR1 LNHDA and CDR2 SQIVND (reference sequence).

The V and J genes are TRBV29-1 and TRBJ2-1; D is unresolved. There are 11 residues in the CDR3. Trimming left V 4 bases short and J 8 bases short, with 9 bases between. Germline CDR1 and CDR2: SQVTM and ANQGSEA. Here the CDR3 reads CSVVSRYEQFF. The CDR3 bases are TGCAGCGTTGTTTCCCGGTATGAGCAGTTCTTC.

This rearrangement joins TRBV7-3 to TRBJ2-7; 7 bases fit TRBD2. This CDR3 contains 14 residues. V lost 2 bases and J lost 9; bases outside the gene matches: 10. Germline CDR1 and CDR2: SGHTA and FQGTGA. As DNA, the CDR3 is TGTGCCAGCAGCTTACGGCGGGAGAAGAATCCGCAGTACTTC. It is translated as CASSLRREKNPQYF. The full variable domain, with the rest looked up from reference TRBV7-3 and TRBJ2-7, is GAGVSQTPSNKVTEKGKYVELRCDPISGHTALYWYRQSLGQGPEFLIYFQGTGAADDSGLPNDRFFAVRPEGSVSTLKIQRTERGDSAVYLCASSLRREKNPQYFGPGTRLTVT.

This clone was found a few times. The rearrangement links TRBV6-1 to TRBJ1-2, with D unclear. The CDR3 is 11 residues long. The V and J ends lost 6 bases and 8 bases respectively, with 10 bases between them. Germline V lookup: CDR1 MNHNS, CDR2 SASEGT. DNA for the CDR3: TGTGCCAGCAGGATACAAGGGGGCTACACCTTC. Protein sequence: CASRIQGGYTF.

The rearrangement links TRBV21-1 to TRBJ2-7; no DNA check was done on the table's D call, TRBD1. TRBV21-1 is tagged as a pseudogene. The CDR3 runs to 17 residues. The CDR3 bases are TGTGCCAGCAGCAAAGGAGACAGGGTTTCTTCTTCCTACGAGCAGTACTTC. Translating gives CASSKGDRVSSSYEQYF.

The CDR3 DNA sequence: TGTGCCAGTAGTATCGCCGGGACTAGCGGGGGAAGTGAGCAGTTCTTC. Residues: CASSIAGTSGGSEQFF. The V call is TRBV19, the J call TRBJ2-1, with 14 bases fitting TRBD2. The ends lost 3 bases at V and 9 bases at J; junction bases unmatched: 7. CDR1 and CDR2 from the germline V gene are LNHDA and SQIVND (reference sequence). The CDR3 runs 16 residues.